The 7 T cell receptor beta chains below come from one sample, sequenced in a study of identical twins. TCRdb re-called the 5' RACE reads with MiXCR, one entry per CDR3 protein. The sample contains hundreds of thousands of distinct CDR3 sequences, around 20% of which appear only once. These same records also appear under a second study, on yellow fever vaccine responses in identical twins.

Sequencing was done on a sample of CD4+ T cells sorted from blood. The receptors stem from a woman under 30 in good health.

This clonotype turned up a few times. This sequence joins TRBV5-1 and TRBJ2-4, with TRBD2 as a possible D gene (6 bases). V gave up 1 base and J gave up 9 bases, with 11 bases separating them. The V gene's germline CDR1 is SGHRS and CDR2 YFSETQ. The CDR3 loop spans 13 amino acids. The CDR3 region has the DNA TGCGCCAGCAGCTTGTGGGAGGAGGGCATTCAGTACTTC. As protein: CASSLWEEGIQYF.

The V and J genes are TRBV12-3 or TRBV12-4 and TRBJ2-1; TRBD2 might be the D (5 bases). Trimming shortened V by 4 bases and J by 3 bases, and 10 bases separated the two germline ends. The CDR3 sequence is 14 residues long. The CDR3 spells CASSWRSLYNEQFF. DNA of the CDR3: TGTGCCAGCAGTTGGAGGAGCCTCTACAATGAGCAGTTCTTC.

The table lists this clonotype with a few counts. The CDR3: CASSESSGGPPEQFF. For the CDR3, the DNA is TGCGCCAGCAGCGAGTCTAGCGGGGGCCCCCCTGAGCAGTTCTTC. V usage is TRBV4-1 and J usage is TRBJ2-1, with 10 bases identical to TRBD2. Germline loops: CDR1 MGHRA, CDR2 YSYEKL. This CDR3 contains 15 residues. After removal of 5 bases from V and 9 bases from J, the junction contained 10 bases not matched to a gene.

Points on this clonotype: At one of its ends the junction is not consistent with the germline gene, which may arise from a read error. This sequence joins TRBV7-2 and TRBJ1-2; D gene unclear. This CDR3 contains 13 residues. The germline V gene has CDR1 SGHTA and CDR2 FQGNSA. CDR3 nucleotide sequence: TGTGGCAGCAGCTTATTCATCGAAGTCGGCTACACCTTC. Its protein is CGSSLFIEVGYTF.

V usage is TRBV6-5 and J usage is TRBJ1-2; TRBD1 agrees at 8 bases. CDR1 and CDR2 from the germline V gene are MNHEY and SVGAGI. J gave up 7 bases and V 4 bases, and 8 bases lay outside the gene matches. The CDR3 contains 14 residues. In DNA, the CDR3 is TGTGCCAGCAGTTCTCCGGACAGGGAACGTGGCTACACCTTC. Translating it yields CASSSPDRERGYTF.

V and J are TRBV6-2 or TRBV6-3 and TRBJ2-3, with 13 positions matching TRBD2. V lost 2 bases and J lost 8; bases outside the gene matches: 4. CDR3 length equals 15 residues. CDR1 is MNHEY and CDR2 is SVGEGT in the germline V gene. The DNA of the CDR3 is TGTGCCAGCAGTTACCCCGGACTAGCGGGAGTTACGCAGTATTTT. This gives the protein CASSYPGLAGVTQYF.

The chain carries TRBV4-1 and TRBJ2-3; no firm D call. CDR3 length: 13 amino acids. Germline CDR1 reads MGHRA; CDR2 reads YSYEKL. The V and J ends lost 2 bases and 5 bases respectively, with 8 bases between them. Here the CDR3 reads CASSQTAVDTQYF. The CDR3, as DNA: TGCGCCAGCAGCCAAACCGCGGTAGATACGCAGTATTTT.